This T cell receptor (beta chain) was obtained from a study of chemoradiotherapy in HPV16-positive cancers. Study as a whole: Candidate HPV-specific clones and shared TCR motifs came from two HPV16-positive patients. Broader study findings: The functional HPV-specific definition rests on just a couple of HPV16-positive patients. HPV-responsive T-cell expansion during chemoradiotherapy was linked to improved recurrence-free survival in HPV16-positive patients.

Only a few counts were recorded for this clone. Its antigen is currently unknown. TCRdb's table, derived via immunoSEQ multiplex PCR, lists solely in-frame clones and lacks some. Counted here are about 1,200 clones, approximately 40% occurring once; the ten biggest clones make up roughly 17%. The sample was gathered from a patient who underwent chemoradiotherapy. This sequence was found in a human donor with HPV-associated anogenital cancer.

CDR3 sequence: CASSEDTTFRYEQYF. The CDR3 coding sequence is TGTGCCAGCAGTGAAGATACGACTTTCCGCTACGAGCAGTACTTC. J is TRBJ2-7 and V is TRBV2, with unresolved D. Trimming removed 1 base at V and 3 bases at J, with 13 bases between. The CDR3 has 15 amino acids. Germline V gene data show CDR1 as SNHLY and CDR2 as FYNNEI. Based on the CDR3 plus reference TRBV2 and TRBJ2-7, the full variable domain is EPEVTQTPSHQVTQMGQEVILRCVPISNHLYFYWYRQILGQKVEFLVSFYNNEISEKSEIFDDQFSVERPDGSNFTLKIRSTKLEDSAMYFCASSEDTTFRYEQYFGPGTRLTVT.